Listed here are 9 T cell receptor beta chains from one sample, sequenced in a study of cytomegalovirus exposure and HLA in healthy donors. The PCR employed 60 Vbeta primers together with 13 Jbeta primers. Here immunoSEQ multiplex PCR was the method, and the copy in TCRdb shows in-frame clones only, minus some. The sample lists 75,000 to 100,000 clones, 65% to 85% occurring once. Sequencing was carried out using PBMCs. The receptors originated from a man between 40 and 49 years old in good health and CMV-seropositive.

This clone came up a few times. This rearrangement joins TRBV18 to TRBJ2-1; 8 nucleotides agree with TRBD2. The CDR3 is made up of 17 amino acids. The germline V gene has CDR1 KGHSH and CDR2 LQKENI. The V gene end was trimmed by 1 base and the J gene end by 4 bases; junction bases not matched to a gene: 9. CDR3 nucleotides: TGTGCCAGCTCACCACGTTCCCCGGGAGGGCCTTACAATGAGCAGTTCTTC. Protein product: CASSPRSPGGPYNEQFF.

This clone has only one observation. V gene TRBV7-6 combines with J gene TRBJ1-4; no clear D. Germline V gives CDR1 SGHVS, CDR2 FNYEAQ. Trimming stripped 5 bases from V and 7 bases from J, with 14 bases between. The CDR3 is 14 residues long. CDR3 amino acids: CASSPRSPGEKLFF. In DNA form, the CDR3 reads TGTGCCAGCAGCCCGCGTAGCCCGGGTGAAAAACTGTTTTTT.

The rearrangement links TRBV7-9 to TRBJ2-7, with 11 bases matching TRBD1. Looked up from germline, CDR1 is SEHNR and CDR2 is FQNEAQ (reference sequence). V shed 1 base and J 7 bases; nucleotides not matched to a gene: 6. The length of the CDR3 is 15 residues. CDR3 nucleotide sequence: TGTGCCAGCAGCTTAGGGACAGGGGGCGCGGGGGAGCAGTACTTC. This codes for CASSLGTGGAGEQYF.

V usage is TRBV5-1 and J usage is TRBJ2-1; D is perhaps TRBD2 (5 bases). The CDR3 contains 13 residues. Germline V lookup: CDR1 SGHRS, CDR2 YFSETQ. V gave up 1 base and J gave up 5 bases, with 7 bases separating them. CDR3 bases: TGCGCCAGCAGCTTGCGGGATAACAATGAGCAGTTCTTC. It is translated as CASSLRDNNEQFF.

V and J are TRBV7-6 and TRBJ2-2; 11 bases agree with TRBD2. The CDR3 is made up of 15 amino acids. Germline CDR1 is SGHVS and CDR2 is FNYEAQ. The ends lost 5 bases at V and 4 bases at J; junction bases unmatched: 3. CDR3 sequence reads: CASSQGLAATGELFF. The DNA for the CDR3 is TGTGCCAGCAGCCAGGGACTAGCGGCCACCGGGGAGCTGTTTTTT.

The rearrangement uses TRBV2 and TRBJ2-5; 8 bases align to TRBD2. After removal of 9 bases from V and 5 bases from J, the junction contained 8 bases not matched to a gene. CDR1 is SNHLY and CDR2 is FYNNEI in the germline V gene. The CDR3 covers 13 residues. CDR3 in DNA: TGTGCCAGACAAAGCGGGAGTTCTGAGACCCAGTACTTC. It codes for CARQSGSSETQYF.

J is TRBJ1-3 and V is TRBV28; TRBD1 agrees at 9 bases. V dropped 6 bases and J dropped 3; count of bases not matched to a gene: 6. Per germline, CDR1 MDHEN and CDR2 SYDVKM. This CDR3 spans 15 amino acids. The CDR3 spells CASRFPGQGGNTIYF. In DNA, the CDR3 is TGTGCCAGCAGGTTTCCGGGACAGGGTGGAAACACCATATATTTT.

The chain joins TRBV18 to TRBJ1-4; 7 nucleotides align to TRBD1. V trimming: 0 bases; J trimming: 8 bases; junction bases outside the gene matches: 9. The CDR3 sequence is 16 residues long. Germline V CDR1 and CDR2: KGHSH, LQKENI. The CDR3 DNA reads TGTGCCAGCTCACCACCGGACAGGCCGTTGGGGGAAAAACTGTTTTTT. Amino acid sequence: CASSPPDRPLGEKLFF.

Details on this clone: A read error may account for a junction end that differs from germline. The chain carries TRBV7-9 and TRBJ1-1; 7 nucleotides line up with TRBD1. The CDR3 extends over 15 amino acids. Germline CDR1 and CDR2: SEHNR and FQNEAQ (reference sequence). The CDR3 loop is CSSRQDREFSTEAFF. CDR3 bases: TGTTCCAGCAGACAAGACAGGGAGTTTTCTACTGAAGCTTTCTTT.